This T cell receptor (beta chain) was sequenced in a study of spatial heterogeneity in lung cancer. Findings of the study overall: Tracking of tumor mutation counts was seen in expanded intratumoral alpha and beta TCR counts.

This clonotype ranks as medium-sized (0.01 to 0.1%). No antigen is known for it. A library made for alpha chains picked up this beta chain off target, so its size means little. Individual TCR cDNA molecules each bore their own unique molecular identifier. TCRdb passed the 5' RACE reads through MiXCR, listing each CDR3 protein once. This table has about 7,800 distinct CDR3 sequences, approximately 8.9% appearing once. In germline, CDR1 is SGHDT, CDR2 YYEEEE. Trimming cost V 3 bases and J 13 bases; bases outside gene matches: 12. The CDR3 is 13 amino acids. Described time point: sample taken at primary tumor resection.

This TCR was sampled from a male donor with early-stage non-small cell lung cancer. The V call is TRBV5-6, the J call TRBJ2-5; 7 positions match TRBD2. The sample here was lung tumor tissue, taken at surgery. CDR3 loop: CASSSTAAGLMYF. CDR3 bases: TGTGCCAGCAGCTCAACCGCCGCGGGACTAATGTACTTC.